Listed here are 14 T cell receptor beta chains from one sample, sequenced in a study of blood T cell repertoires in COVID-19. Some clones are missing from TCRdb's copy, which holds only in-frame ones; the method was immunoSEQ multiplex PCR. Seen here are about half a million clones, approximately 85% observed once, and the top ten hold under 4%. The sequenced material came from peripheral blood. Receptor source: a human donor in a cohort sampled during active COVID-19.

For the CDR3, the DNA is TGTGCCAGCTCACCATCTAGTATAGATACGCAGTATTTT. Translating gives CASSPSSIDTQYF. The chain recombines TRBV18 with TRBJ2-3; D not resolved. This CDR3 region has 13 residues. CDR1 and CDR2 (germline): KGHSH, LQKENI. V shed 2 bases and J shed 5 bases, with 8 bases lying between them. The complete variable domain, with remaining parts taken from reference TRBV18 and TRBJ2-3, reads NAGVMQNPRHLVRRRGQEARLRCSPMKGHSHVYWYRQLPEEGLKFMVYLQKENIIDESGMPKERFSAEFPKEGPSILRIQQVVRGDSAAYFCASSPSSIDTQYFGPGTRLTVL.

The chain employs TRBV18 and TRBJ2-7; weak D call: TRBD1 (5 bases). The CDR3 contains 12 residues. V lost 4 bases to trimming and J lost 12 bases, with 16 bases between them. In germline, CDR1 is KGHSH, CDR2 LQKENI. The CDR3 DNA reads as TGTGCCAGCTCACGTGACAGTGAGGTAGTGTACTTC. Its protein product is CASSRDSEVVYF.

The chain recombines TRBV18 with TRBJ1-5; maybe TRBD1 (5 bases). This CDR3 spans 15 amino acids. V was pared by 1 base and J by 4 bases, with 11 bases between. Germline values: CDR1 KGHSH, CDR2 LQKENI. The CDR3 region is CASSPLGGANQPQHF. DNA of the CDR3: TGTGCCAGCTCACCACTCGGAGGGGCGAATCAGCCCCAGCATTTT.

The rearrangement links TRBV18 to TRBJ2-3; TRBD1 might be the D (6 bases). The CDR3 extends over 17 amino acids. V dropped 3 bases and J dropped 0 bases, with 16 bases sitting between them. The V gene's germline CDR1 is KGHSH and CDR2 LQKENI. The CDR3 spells CASSPNVGQMSTDTQYF. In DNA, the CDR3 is TGTGCCAGCTCACCTAATGTCGGACAGATGAGCACAGATACGCAGTATTTT.

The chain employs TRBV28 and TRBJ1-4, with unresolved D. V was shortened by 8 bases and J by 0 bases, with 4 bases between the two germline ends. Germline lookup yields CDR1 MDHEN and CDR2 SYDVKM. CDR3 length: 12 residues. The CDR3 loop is CASHATNEKLFF. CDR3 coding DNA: TGTGCCAGCCATGCAACTAATGAAAAACTGTTTTTT.

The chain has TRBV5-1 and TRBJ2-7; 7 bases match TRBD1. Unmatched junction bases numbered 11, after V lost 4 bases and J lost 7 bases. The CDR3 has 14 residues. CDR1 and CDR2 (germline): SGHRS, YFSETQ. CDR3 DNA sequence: TGCGCCAGCAGCAAAGGACAGGCCCAGCTGGAGCAGTACTTC. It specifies CASSKGQAQLEQYF.

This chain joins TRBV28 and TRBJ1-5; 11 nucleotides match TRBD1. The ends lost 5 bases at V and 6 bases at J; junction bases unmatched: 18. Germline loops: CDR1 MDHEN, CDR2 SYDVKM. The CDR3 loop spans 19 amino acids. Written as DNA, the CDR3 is TGTGCCAGCAGTCAGCCCACGGGACAGGGGGGAAGATTCGTTCAGCCCCAGCATTTT. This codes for CASSQPTGQGGRFVQPQHF.

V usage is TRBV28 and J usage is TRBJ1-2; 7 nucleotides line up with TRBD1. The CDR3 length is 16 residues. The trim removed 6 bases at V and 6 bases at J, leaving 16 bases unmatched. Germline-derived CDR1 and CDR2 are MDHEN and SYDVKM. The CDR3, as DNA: TGTGCCAGCAGCGCCCTTACAGGGGCAGTGGGTGATGGCTACACCTTC. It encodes CASSALTGAVGDGYTF.

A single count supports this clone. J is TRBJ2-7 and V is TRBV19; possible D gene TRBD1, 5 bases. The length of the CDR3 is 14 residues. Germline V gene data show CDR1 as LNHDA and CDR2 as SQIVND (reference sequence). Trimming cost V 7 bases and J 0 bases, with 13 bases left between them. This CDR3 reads CASKDTFASYEQYF. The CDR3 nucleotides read TGTGCCAGTAAGGACACCTTCGCCTCCTACGAGCAGTACTTC.

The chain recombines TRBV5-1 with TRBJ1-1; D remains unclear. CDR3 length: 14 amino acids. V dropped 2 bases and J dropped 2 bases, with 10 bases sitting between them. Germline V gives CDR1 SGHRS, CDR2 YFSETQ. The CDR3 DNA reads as TGCGCCAGCAGCTTTGAGGGAGTCAACACTGAAGCTTTCTTT. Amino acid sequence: CASSFEGVNTEAFF.

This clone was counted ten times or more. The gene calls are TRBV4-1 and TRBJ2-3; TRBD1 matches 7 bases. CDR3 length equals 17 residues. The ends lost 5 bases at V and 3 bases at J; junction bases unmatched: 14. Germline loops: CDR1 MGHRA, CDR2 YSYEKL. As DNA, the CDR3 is TGCGCCAGCAGCGGTATAGGACGGGACAGCTTTACAGATACGCAGTATTTT. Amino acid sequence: CASSGIGRDSFTDTQYF.

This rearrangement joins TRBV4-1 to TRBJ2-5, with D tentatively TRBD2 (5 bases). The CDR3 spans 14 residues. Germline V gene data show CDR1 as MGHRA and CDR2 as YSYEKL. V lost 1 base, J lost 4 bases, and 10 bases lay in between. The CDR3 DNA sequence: TGCGCCAGCAGCCAAGCCGAGAGCGGAGAGACCCAGTACTTC. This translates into CASSQAESGETQYF.

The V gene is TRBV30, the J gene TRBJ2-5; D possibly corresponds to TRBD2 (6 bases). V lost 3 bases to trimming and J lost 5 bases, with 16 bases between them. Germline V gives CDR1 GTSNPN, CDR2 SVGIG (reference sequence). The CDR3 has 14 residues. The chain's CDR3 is CAWSGRQGRETQYF. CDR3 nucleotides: TGTGCCTGGAGCGGCCGCCAAGGGAGGGAGACCCAGTACTTC.

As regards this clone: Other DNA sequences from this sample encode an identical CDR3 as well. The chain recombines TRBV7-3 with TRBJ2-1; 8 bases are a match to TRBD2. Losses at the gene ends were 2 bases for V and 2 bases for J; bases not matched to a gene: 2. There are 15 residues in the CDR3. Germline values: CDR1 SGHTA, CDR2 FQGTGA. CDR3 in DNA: TGTGCCAGCAGCTTAGCGGGGGGCACCTACAATGAGCAGTTCTTC. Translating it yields CASSLAGGTYNEQFF.